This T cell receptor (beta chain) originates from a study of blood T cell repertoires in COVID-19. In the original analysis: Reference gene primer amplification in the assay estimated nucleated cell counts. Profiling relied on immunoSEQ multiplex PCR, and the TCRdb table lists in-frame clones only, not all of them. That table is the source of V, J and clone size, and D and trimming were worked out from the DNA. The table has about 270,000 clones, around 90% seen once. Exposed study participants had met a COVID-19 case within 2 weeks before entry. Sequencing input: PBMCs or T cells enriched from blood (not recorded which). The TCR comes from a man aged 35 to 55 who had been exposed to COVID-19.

This CDR3 is CASSGRHNEQFF. CDR3 sequence (DNA): TGCGCCAGCAGCGGGCGCCACAATGAGCAGTTCTTC. The rearrangement links TRBV5-1 to TRBJ2-1; no definite D call. This CDR3 is built from 12 residues. Germline V gives CDR1 SGHRS, CDR2 YFSETQ. The V gene lost 4 bases and the J gene lost 5 bases, with 7 bases spanning the gap.